This T cell receptor (beta chain) emerged from a study of response to subunit inactivated influenza vaccine. From the RT-PCR reads, TCRdb called clonotypes with MiXCR, one entry per CDR3 protein. Among around 520,000 distinct CDR3 sequences listed, about 11% were seen once. The CDR3 runs to 14 residues. With 5 bases clipped from V and 11 bases from J, the junction kept 11 bases outside the gene matches. The germline V gene encodes CDR1 DFQATT and CDR2 SNEGSKA (reference sequence). The TCR was taken from a man aged 45-65 years who received an inactivated influenza vaccine. This rearrangement joins TRBV20-1 to TRBJ2-1; TRBD2 matches 11 bases. This specimen consisted of PBMCs from blood, obtained on the day of vaccination. The CDR3 region has the DNA TGCAGTGCTGAAGTAGCGGGAGGGGCCTTGAAGCAGTTCTTC. Protein: CSAEVAGGALKQFF.